One and the same sample provided the 27 T cell receptor beta chains below, sequenced in a study of cytotoxic CD8 clonotypes in ibrutinib-treated CLL. Some clones are missing from TCRdb's copy, which holds only in-frame ones; the method was immunoSEQ multiplex PCR. The repertoire holds approximately 150,000 clones, with roughly 80% as singletons. This specimen consisted of PBMCs, obtained after 12 months of ibrutinib treatment. These receptors originate from a human donor with chronic lymphocytic leukemia.

This clone was picked up a small number of times. The chain employs TRBV7-3 and TRBJ2-1; 7 nucleotides match TRBD2. After removal of 4 bases from V and 5 bases from J, the junction contained 8 bases not matched to a gene. Germline V gene lookup returns CDR1 SGHTA and CDR2 FQGTGA. There are 15 residues in the CDR3. CDR3 in amino acids: CASSSRLAKDNEQFF. CDR3 DNA sequence: TGTGCCAGCAGCTCACGACTAGCCAAGGACAATGAGCAGTTCTTC.

This clone was counted only a few times. This rearrangement joins TRBV27 to TRBJ2-1, with 8 bases that match TRBD2. Germline V gives CDR1 MNHEY, CDR2 SMNVEV (reference sequence). V was pared by 4 bases and J by 15 bases, with 5 bases of the junction left unmatched. The CDR3 has 11 residues. CDR3: CASSSGTRGFF. CDR3 nucleotide sequence: TGTGCCAGCAGTTCAGGGACTAGGGGGTTCTTC.

V and J are TRBV10-3 and TRBJ2-1, with 7 bases fitting TRBD1. The ends lost 2 bases at V and 7 bases at J; junction bases unmatched: 17. Germline V CDR1 and CDR2: ENHRY, SYGVKD. This CDR3 has 18 amino acids. CDR3 protein: CAISEPTVSRGTANEQFF. The DNA of the CDR3 is TGTGCCATCAGTGAGCCGACAGTTAGTAGGGGGACAGCAAATGAGCAGTTCTTC.

The CDR3 region is CASSSPYTEAFF. The DNA of the CDR3 is TGTGCCAGCAGCTCCCCGTACACTGAAGCTTTCTTT. The chain links TRBV7-9 to TRBJ1-1, with D unclear. The CDR3 sequence is 12 residues long. Germline CDR1 and CDR2: SEHNR and FQNEAQ (reference sequence). The ends were cut back, 4 bases at V and 3 bases at J, with 6 bases in the middle.

This clone was picked up a small number of times. V is TRBV9 and J is TRBJ2-2, with D perhaps being TRBD1 or TRBD2 (5 bases each). The CDR3 runs 12 residues. V was trimmed by 5 bases and J by 5 bases, leaving 7 bases between them. Germline V gene lookup returns CDR1 SGDLS and CDR2 YYNGEE. This chain's CDR3 is CASRRGTGELFF. The CDR3 DNA reads TGTGCCAGCAGGAGGGGTACCGGGGAGCTGTTTTTT.

CDR3 bases: TGTGCCAGCAGGAGGGGGCGGGGCACAGATACGCAGTATTTT. Its translation: CASRRGRGTDTQYF. The chain employs TRBV9 and TRBJ2-3; 7 bases line up with TRBD1. The germline V gene encodes CDR1 SGDLS and CDR2 YYNGEE. J was trimmed by 1 base and V by 5 bases; bases with no gene match: 4. The CDR3 loop spans 14 amino acids.

This clone occurred a few times. V gene TRBV6-1 combines with J gene TRBJ2-2; 8 bases are a match to TRBD1. V was clipped by 5 bases and J by 6 bases; unmatched bases: 8. The CDR3 sequence is 15 residues long. Germline-derived CDR1 and CDR2 are MNHNS and SASEGT. The CDR3, as DNA: TGTGCCAGCAGTTCCGGACAGGGTTCAGCCGGGGAGCTGTTTTTT. Its protein is CASSSGQGSAGELFF.

The rearrangement uses TRBV7-9 and TRBJ1-2, with 8 bases matching TRBD1. The germline CDR1 and CDR2 sequences are SEHNR and FQNEAQ (reference sequence). CDR3 size: 16 residues. The junction had 9 bases not matched to a gene; V was cut back by 3 bases and J by 3 bases. CDR3 nucleotides: TGTGCCAGCAGCTTGGTTAGGCAGGGGGCGTACTATGGCTACACCTTC. It translates to CASSLVRQGAYYGYTF.

This clone was counted a single time. The chain links TRBV4-3 to TRBJ2-6, with D perhaps matching TRBD1 (5 bases). Trimming cost V 4 bases and J 2 bases, with 6 bases left between them. Looked up from germline, CDR1 is LGHNA and CDR2 is YSLEER. The CDR3 totals 14 residues. The CDR3 bases are TGCGCCAGCAGCCTAGGGGCTGGGGCCAACGTCCTGACTTTC. Translation: CASSLGAGANVLTF.

J is TRBJ1-5 and V is TRBV27; TRBD1 agrees at 12 bases. Germline V gives CDR1 MNHEY, CDR2 SMNVEV (reference sequence). Losses at the gene ends were 5 bases for V and 6 bases for J; bases not matched to a gene: 5. CDR3 size: 15 residues. This CDR3 reads CASSAGTGGSQPQHF. The CDR3 DNA reads as TGTGCCAGCAGTGCGGGGACAGGGGGCTCTCAGCCCCAGCATTTT.

CDR3: CASSYPDRYGELFF. CDR3 nucleotide sequence: TGTGCCAGCAGTTACCCTGACAGATACGGGGAGCTGTTTTTT. The chain uses TRBV6-5 and TRBJ2-2, with a tentative D call TRBD1 (5 bases). Trimming took off 2 bases at V and 7 bases at J, with 11 bases between the two ends. The germline V gene has CDR1 MNHEY and CDR2 SVGAGI. The CDR3 contains 14 residues.

J is TRBJ1-1 and V is TRBV11-2; tentative D call: TRBD1 (5 bases). Between the trimmed V and J ends, which lost 5 bases and 6 bases, there was a span of 16 bases. In germline, CDR1 is SGHAT, CDR2 FQNNGV. The length of the CDR3 is 14 residues. DNA of the CDR3: TGTGCCAGCAGCCTGGAGCTAGGGGAGGCTGAAGCTTTCTTT. This gives the protein CASSLELGEAEAFF.

V is TRBV6-6 and J is TRBJ2-1; 7 bases fit TRBD2. Germline CDR1 MNHNY, CDR2 SVGAGI (reference sequence). V shed 6 bases and J 7 bases; nucleotides not matched to a gene: 9. This CDR3 is 14 amino acids long. In nucleotides, the CDR3 is TGTGCCAGCAGATTCTATGGGGGGGAGAATGAGCAGTTCTTC. Amino acid sequence: CASRFYGGENEQFF.

The rearrangement joins TRBV21-1 to TRBJ1-1. TRBV21-1 is labeled a pseudogene. This CDR3 comprises 15 residues. The DNA of the CDR3 is TGTGCCAGCAGCAAAGTGCCGGGGCTGAACACTGAAGCTTTCTTT. It yields the protein CASSKVPGLNTEAFF.

The table lists this clone with a few counts. The rearrangement links TRBV7-2 to TRBJ1-4; D call uncertain. V was shortened by 5 bases and J by 6 bases, with 19 bases between the two germline ends. Germline V gene sequence: CDR1 SGHTA, CDR2 FQGNSA. This CDR3 is 16 amino acids long. The CDR3 DNA reads as TGTGCCAGCAGCAGGATCCCAGACACTTTCTATGAAAAACTGTTTTTT. Encoded protein: CASSRIPDTFYEKLFF.

V and J are TRBV5-4 and TRBJ2-7; perhaps D is TRBD1 or TRBD2 (5 bases each). CDR3 length: 14 amino acids. Per the germline V gene, CDR1 is SGHNT and CDR2 is YYREEE (reference sequence). Trimming took 1 base from V and 0 from J, leaving 8 bases between them. The CDR3 DNA sequence: TGTGCCAGCAGCTTGCTAGGGACCTCCTACGAGCAGTACTTC. It translates to CASSLLGTSYEQYF.

The V and J genes are TRBV11-2 and TRBJ2-5; D unclear. Germline V gene sequence: CDR1 SGHAT, CDR2 FQNNGV. V shed 5 bases and J shed 2 bases, with 3 bases lying between them. The CDR3 sequence is 11 residues long. CDR3 region: CASSPQETQYF. CDR3 coding DNA: TGTGCCAGCAGCCCGCAAGAGACCCAGTACTTC.

This clone was seen only a few times. This chain uses TRBV19 with TRBJ1-5, with unresolved D. The CDR3 contains 15 residues. Germline V gene data show CDR1 as LNHDA and CDR2 as SQIVND (reference sequence). V shed 9 bases and J shed 3 bases, with 18 bases lying between them. This CDR3 reads CASRKTSSVNQPQHF. The CDR3 DNA follows: TGTGCCAGCCGAAAGACAAGCTCGGTCAATCAGCCCCAGCATTTT.

This rearrangement joins TRBV28 to TRBJ2-1, with 8 bases that match TRBD2. Germline CDR1 MDHEN, CDR2 SYDVKM. The CDR3 covers 19 residues. Germline trimming cut 5 bases from V and 0 bases from J; bases unmatched to any gene: 15. The CDR3 DNA follows: TGTGCCAGCAGTCCTCCTAGCTCAACTAGCGGAAGCTCCTACAATGAGCAGTTCTTC. It specifies CASSPPSSTSGSSYNEQFF.

V usage is TRBV9 and J usage is TRBJ1-2, with a possible D match to TRBD1 (5 bases). The V gene lost 1 base and the J gene lost 5 bases, with 15 bases spanning the gap. CDR1 SGDLS and CDR2 YYNGEE come from the germline V gene. The CDR3 runs to 15 residues. In DNA form, the CDR3 reads TGTGCCAGCAGCGTAAATGTGAGGGGTGGGTATGGCTACACCTTC. It yields the protein CASSVNVRGGYGYTF. Full variable domain (remainder filled in from reference TRBV9 and TRBJ1-2): DSGVTQTPKHLITATGQRVTLRCSPRSGDLSVYWYQQSLDQGLQFLIQYYNGEERAKGNILERFSAQQFPDLHSELNLSSLELGDSALYFCASSVNVRGGYGYTFGSGTRLTVV.

J is TRBJ1-4 and V is TRBV19; D uncertain. Deletions cut 5 bases from V and 8 bases from J, with 9 bases between. The CDR3 totals 12 residues. From germline, CDR1 is LNHDA and CDR2 SQIVND (reference sequence). CDR3 sequence reads: CASSAIREKLFF. CDR3 bases: TGTGCCAGTAGTGCTATCAGGGAAAAACTGTTTTTT. The full variable domain, in which reference TRBV19 and TRBJ1-4 provide the parts outside the CDR3, is DGGITQSPKYLFRKEGQNVTLSCEQNLNHDAMYWYRQDPGQGLRLIYYSQIVNDFQKGDIAEGYSVSREKKESFPLTVTSAQKNPTAFYLCASSAIREKLFFGSGTQLSVL.

The chain uses TRBV5-1 and TRBJ2-2; D remains unclear. CDR1 SGHRS and CDR2 YFSETQ come from the germline V gene. Trimming pared 2 bases from V and 3 bases from J, leaving 5 bases between. This CDR3 has 13 amino acids. CDR3 bases: TGCGCCAGCAGCTTTCCACACACCGGGGAGCTGTTTTTT. This codes for CASSFPHTGELFF.

The count of this clone is one. The chain links TRBV18 to TRBJ2-3; TRBD1 or TRBD2 may be the D gene (5 bases each). Germline assignment: CDR1 KGHSH and CDR2 LQKENI. The V gene lost 3 bases and the J gene lost 4 bases, with 8 bases spanning the gap. This CDR3 has 13 amino acids. The DNA for the CDR3 is TGTGCCAGCTCACCGGGGACCGCAGATACGCAGTATTTT. Its translation is CASSPGTADTQYF.

This clone has a handful of counts. The chain joins TRBV4-2 to TRBJ2-1, with 7 bases matching TRBD2. This CDR3 region has 15 residues. Germline CDR1 LGHNA, CDR2 YNFKEQ. V lost 4 bases and J lost 4; bases outside the gene matches: 7. DNA for the CDR3: TGTGCCAGCAGCCCGACTAGCTCGCCTTACAATGAGCAGTTCTTC. Encoded protein: CASSPTSSPYNEQFF.

The gene calls are TRBV28 and TRBJ2-1; TRBD1 aligns across 8 bases. Germline lookup yields CDR1 MDHEN and CDR2 SYDVKM. CDR3 length: 18 amino acids. V lost 1 base and J lost 4; bases outside the gene matches: 12. CDR3 protein: CASSLSLDREGKYNEQFF. For the CDR3, the DNA is TGTGCCAGCAGTTTATCCCTGGACAGGGAAGGCAAGTACAATGAGCAGTTCTTC.

The rearrangement uses TRBV6-4 and TRBJ1-1; 10 positions match TRBD1. Germline CDR1 and CDR2: MRHNA and SNTAGT. Trimming at V came to 2 bases and at J to 4 bases, leaving 4 bases not matched to a gene. The CDR3 runs 15 residues. CDR3 in DNA: TGTGCCAGCAGTGACGTGGGACAGGGGACCACTGAAGCTTTCTTT. Amino acids: CASSDVGQGTTEAFF.

The chain links TRBV7-9 to TRBJ1-3; 7 bases fit TRBD1. This CDR3 comprises 15 residues. With V trimmed by 5 bases and J by 4 bases, 8 bases remained unmatched. The germline CDR1 and CDR2 sequences are SEHNR and FQNEAQ (reference sequence). The CDR3 DNA follows: TGTGCCAGCAGCGCCCAACAGGGGAACGGAAACACCATATATTTT. Protein: CASSAQQGNGNTIYF. Variable domain in full (rest from reference TRBV7-9 and TRBJ1-3): DTGVSQNPRHKITKRGQNVTFRCDPISEHNRLYWYRQTLGQGPEFLTYFQNEAQLEKSRLLSDRFSAERPKGSFSTLEIQRTEQGDSAMYLCASSAQQGNGNTIYFGEGSWLTVV.